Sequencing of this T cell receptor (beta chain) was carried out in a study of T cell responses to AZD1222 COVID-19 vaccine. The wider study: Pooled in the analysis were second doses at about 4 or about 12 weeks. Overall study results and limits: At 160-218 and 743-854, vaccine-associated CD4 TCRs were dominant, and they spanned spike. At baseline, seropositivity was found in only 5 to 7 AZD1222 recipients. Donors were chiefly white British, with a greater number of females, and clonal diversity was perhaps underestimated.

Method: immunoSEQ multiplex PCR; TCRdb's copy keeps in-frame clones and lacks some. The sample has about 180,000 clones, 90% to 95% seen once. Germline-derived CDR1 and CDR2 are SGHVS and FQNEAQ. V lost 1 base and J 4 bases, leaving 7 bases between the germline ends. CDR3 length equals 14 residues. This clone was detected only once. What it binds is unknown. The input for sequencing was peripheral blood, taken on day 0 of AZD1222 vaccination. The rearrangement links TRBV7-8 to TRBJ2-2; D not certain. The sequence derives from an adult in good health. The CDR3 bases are TGTGCCAGCAGCTTAGGCAAGGTCACCGGGGAGCTGTTTTTT. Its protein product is CASSLGKVTGELFF.